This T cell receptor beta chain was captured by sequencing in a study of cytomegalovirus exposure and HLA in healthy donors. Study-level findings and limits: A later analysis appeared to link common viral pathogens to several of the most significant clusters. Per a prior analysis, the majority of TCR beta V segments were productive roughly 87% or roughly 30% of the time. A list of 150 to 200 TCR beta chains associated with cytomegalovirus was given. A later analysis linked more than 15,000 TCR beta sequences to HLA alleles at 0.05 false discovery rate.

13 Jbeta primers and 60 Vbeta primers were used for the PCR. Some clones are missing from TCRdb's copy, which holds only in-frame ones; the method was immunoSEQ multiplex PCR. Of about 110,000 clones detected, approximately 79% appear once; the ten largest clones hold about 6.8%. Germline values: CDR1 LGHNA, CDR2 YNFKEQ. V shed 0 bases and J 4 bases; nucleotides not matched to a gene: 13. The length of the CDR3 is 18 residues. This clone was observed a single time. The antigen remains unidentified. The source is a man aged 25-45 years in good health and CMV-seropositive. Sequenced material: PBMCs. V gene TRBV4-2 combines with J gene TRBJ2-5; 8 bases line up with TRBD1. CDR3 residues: CASSQDVARGLSIETQYF. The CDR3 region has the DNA TGTGCCAGCAGCCAAGATGTGGCCAGGGGGCTATCGATAGAGACCCAGTACTTC.